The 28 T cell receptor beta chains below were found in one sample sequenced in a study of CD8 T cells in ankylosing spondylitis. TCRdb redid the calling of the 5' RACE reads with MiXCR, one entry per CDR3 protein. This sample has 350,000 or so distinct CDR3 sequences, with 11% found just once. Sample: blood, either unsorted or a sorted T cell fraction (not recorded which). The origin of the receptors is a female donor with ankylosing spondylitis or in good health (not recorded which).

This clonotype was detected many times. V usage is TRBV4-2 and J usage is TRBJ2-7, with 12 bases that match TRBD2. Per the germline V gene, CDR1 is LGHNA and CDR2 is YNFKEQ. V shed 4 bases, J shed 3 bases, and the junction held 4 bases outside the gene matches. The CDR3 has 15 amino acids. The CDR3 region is CASSPTSGSIYEQYF. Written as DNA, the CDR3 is TGTGCCAGCAGCCCGACTAGCGGGAGTATCTACGAGCAGTACTTC.

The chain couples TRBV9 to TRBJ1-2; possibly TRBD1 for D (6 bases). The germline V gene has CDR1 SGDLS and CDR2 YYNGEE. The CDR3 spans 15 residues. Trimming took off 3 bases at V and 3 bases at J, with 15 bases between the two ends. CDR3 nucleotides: TGTGCCAGCAGCGGAATATACAGGGTGGACTATGGCTACACCTTC. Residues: CASSGIYRVDYGYTF.

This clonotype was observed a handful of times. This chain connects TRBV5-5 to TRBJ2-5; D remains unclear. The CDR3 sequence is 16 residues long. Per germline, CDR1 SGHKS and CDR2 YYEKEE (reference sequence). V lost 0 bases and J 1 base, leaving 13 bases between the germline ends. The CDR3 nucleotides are TGTGCCAGCAGCTTGGAAGGCCTGAGACTCCAAGAGACCCAGTACTTC. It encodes CASSLEGLRLQETQYF.

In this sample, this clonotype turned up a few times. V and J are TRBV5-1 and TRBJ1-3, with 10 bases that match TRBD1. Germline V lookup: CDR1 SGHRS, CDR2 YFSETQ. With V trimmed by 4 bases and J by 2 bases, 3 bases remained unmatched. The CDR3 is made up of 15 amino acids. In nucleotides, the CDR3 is TGCGCCAGCAGCCCGGGGACAGGGGCTGGAAACACCATATATTTT. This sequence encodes CASSPGTGAGNTIYF.

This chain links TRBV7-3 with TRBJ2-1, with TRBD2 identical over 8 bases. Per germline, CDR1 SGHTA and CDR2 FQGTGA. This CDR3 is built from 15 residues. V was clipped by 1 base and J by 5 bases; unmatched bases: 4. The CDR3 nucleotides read TGTGCCAGCAGCTTAAGGCTAGCGGGCCACAATGAGCAGTTCTTC. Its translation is CASSLRLAGHNEQFF. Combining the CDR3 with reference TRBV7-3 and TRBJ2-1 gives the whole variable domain GAGVSQTPSNKVTEKGKYVELRCDPISGHTALYWYRQSLGQGPEFLIYFQGTGAADDSGLPNDRFFAVRPEGSVSTLKIQRTERGDSAVYLCASSLRLAGHNEQFFGPGTRLTVL.

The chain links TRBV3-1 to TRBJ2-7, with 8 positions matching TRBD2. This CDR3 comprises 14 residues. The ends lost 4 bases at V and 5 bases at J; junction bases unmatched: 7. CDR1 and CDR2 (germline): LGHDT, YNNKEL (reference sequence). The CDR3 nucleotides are TGTGCCAGCAGCCCCCGACTAGCGAGCAACGAGCAGTACTTC. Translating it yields CASSPRLASNEQYF.

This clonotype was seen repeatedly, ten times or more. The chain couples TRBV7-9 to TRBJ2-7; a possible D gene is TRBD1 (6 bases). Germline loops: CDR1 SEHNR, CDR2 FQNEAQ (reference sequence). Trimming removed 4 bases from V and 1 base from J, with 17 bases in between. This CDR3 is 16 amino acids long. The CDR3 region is CASSSLAGTPSYEQYF. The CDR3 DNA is TGTGCCAGCAGCTCTCTAGCCGGGACACCTTCCTACGAGCAGTACTTC.

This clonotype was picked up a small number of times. The CDR3 DNA follows: TGTGCCAGCAGCTCAGCCGGGACCCTCGGGGAGACCCAGTACTTC. It yields the protein CASSSAGTLGETQYF. This chain uses TRBV7-2 with TRBJ2-5; D may match TRBD1 or TRBD2 (5 bases each). Germline V gives CDR1 SGHTA, CDR2 FQGNSA. Trimming took 4 bases from V and 5 from J, leaving 17 bases between them. This CDR3 has 15 amino acids.

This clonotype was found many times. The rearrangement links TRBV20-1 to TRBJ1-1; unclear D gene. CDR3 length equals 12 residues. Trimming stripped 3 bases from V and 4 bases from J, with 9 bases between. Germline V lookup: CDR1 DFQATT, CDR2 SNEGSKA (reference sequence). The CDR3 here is CSASGPTTEAFF. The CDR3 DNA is TGCAGTGCTAGTGGGCCTACCACTGAAGCTTTCTTT.

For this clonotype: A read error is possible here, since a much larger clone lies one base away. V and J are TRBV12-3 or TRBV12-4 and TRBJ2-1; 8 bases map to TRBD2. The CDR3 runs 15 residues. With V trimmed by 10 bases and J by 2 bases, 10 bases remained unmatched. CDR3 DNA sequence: TGTGCCATCAGCCGAAGCGGGAGTCCCTACAATGAGCAGTTCTTC. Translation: CAISRSGSPYNEQFF.

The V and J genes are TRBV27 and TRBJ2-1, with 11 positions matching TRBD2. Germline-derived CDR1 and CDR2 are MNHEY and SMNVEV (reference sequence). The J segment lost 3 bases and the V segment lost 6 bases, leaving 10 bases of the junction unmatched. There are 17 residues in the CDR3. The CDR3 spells CASSLPGTSGFYNEQFF. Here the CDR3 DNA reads TGTGCCAGCAGCCTACCTGGGACTAGCGGATTCTACAATGAGCAGTTCTTC.

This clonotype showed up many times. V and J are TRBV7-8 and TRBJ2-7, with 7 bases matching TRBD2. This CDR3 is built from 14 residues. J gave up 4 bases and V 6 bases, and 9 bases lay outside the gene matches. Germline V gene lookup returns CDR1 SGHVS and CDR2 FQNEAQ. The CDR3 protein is CASRAREGPYEQYF. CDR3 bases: TGTGCCAGCAGGGCTAGGGAGGGTCCGTACGAGCAGTACTTC.

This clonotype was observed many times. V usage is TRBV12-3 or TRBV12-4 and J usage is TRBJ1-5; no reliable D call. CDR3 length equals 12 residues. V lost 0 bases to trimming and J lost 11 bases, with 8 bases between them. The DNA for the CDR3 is TGTGCCAGCAGTTTAGCCGGTGGAGCCCAGCATTTT. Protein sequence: CASSLAGGAQHF.

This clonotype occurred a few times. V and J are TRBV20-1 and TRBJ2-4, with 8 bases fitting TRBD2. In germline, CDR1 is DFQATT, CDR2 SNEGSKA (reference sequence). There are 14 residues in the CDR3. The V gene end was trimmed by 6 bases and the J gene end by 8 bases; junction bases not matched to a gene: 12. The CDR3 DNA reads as TGCAGTGCGACCGGGGGGGGTCGAGGGGACATTCAGTACTTC. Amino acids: CSATGGGRGDIQYF.

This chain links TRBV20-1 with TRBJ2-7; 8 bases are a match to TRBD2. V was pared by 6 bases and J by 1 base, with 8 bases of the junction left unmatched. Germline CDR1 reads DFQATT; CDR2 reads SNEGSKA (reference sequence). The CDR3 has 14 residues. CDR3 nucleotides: TGCAGTGCCCCCCCCGCGGGGGGATCCTACGAGCAGTACTTC. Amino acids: CSAPPAGGSYEQYF.

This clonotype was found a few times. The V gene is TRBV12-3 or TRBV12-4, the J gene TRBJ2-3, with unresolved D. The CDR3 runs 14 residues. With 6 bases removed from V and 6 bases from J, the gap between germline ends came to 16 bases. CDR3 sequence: CASSRFSIPDTQYF. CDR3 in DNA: TGTGCCAGCAGCCGCTTCTCTATCCCGGATACGCAGTATTTT.

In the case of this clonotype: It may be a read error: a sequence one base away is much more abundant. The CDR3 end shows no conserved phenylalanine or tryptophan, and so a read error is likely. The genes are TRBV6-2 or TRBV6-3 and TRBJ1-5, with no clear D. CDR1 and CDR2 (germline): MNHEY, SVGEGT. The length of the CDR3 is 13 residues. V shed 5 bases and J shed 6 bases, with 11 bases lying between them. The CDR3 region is CASSLYSGQPQHS. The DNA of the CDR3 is TGTGCCAGCAGTCTCTACAGTGGTCAGCCCCAGCATTCT.

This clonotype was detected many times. The CDR3 bases are TGTGCCAGCAGTCAATATGGGGATACGCAGTATTTT. It translates to CASSQYGDTQYF. This chain uses TRBV27 with TRBJ2-3; D is unclear. CDR3 length: 12 amino acids. Germline loops: CDR1 MNHEY, CDR2 SMNVEV (reference sequence). V lost 5 bases, J lost 6 bases, and 9 bases lay in between.

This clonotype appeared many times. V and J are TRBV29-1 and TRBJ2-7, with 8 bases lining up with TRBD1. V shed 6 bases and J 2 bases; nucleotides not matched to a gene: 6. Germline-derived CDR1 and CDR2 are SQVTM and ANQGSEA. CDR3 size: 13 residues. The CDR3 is CSVTRTGPYEQYF. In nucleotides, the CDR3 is TGCAGCGTCACTCGGACAGGGCCCTACGAGCAGTACTTC.

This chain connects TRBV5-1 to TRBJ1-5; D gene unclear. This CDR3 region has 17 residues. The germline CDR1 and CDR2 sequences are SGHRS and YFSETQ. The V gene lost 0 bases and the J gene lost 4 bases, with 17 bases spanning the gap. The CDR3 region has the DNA TGCGCCAGCAGCTTGGGGGTGGGCGGAACCCCTAATCAGCCCCAGCATTTT. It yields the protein CASSLGVGGTPNQPQHF.

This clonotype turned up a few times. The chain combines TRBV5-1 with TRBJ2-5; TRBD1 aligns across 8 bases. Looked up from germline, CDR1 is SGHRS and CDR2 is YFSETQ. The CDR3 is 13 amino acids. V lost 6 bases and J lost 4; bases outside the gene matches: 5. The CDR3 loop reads CASNPTGAETQYF. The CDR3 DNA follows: TGCGCCAGCAACCCGACAGGGGCAGAGACCCAGTACTTC.

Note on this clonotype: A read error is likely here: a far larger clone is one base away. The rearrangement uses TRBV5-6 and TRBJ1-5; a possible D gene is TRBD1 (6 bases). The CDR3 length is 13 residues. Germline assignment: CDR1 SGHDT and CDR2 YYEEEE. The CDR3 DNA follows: TGTGCCGGCAGCTTGGCAGGGGATCAGCCCCAGCATTTT. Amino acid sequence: CAGSLAGDQPQHF.

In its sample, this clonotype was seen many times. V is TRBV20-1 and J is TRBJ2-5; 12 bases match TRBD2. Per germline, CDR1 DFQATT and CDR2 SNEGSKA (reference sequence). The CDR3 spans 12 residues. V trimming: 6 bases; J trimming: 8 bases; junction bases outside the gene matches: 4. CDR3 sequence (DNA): TGCAGTGCCCGGACTAGCGGGACAACCCAGTACTTC. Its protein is CSARTSGTTQYF.

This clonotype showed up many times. CDR3 residues: CAERGETYEQYF. CDR3 DNA: TGTGCCGAAAGAGGGGAGACCTACGAGCAGTACTTC. J is TRBJ2-7 and V is TRBV7-2; TRBD1 or TRBD2 may be the D gene (5 bases each). The CDR3 loop spans 12 amino acids. V lost 11 bases and J lost 2, with 13 bases in between. Per germline, CDR1 SGHTA and CDR2 FQGNSA.

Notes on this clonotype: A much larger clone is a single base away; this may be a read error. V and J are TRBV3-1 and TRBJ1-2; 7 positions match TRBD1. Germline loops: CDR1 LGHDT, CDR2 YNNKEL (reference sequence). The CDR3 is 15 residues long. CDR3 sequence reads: CASSQGTGVNYGDTF. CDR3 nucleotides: TGTGCCAGCAGCCAAGGGACAGGCGTTAACTATGGCGACACCTTC.

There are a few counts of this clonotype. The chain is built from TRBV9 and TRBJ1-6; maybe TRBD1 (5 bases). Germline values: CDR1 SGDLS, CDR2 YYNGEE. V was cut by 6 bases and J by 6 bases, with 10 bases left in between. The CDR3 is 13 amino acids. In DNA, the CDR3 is TGTGCCAGCACCGCGACAGTTAATTCACCCCTCCACTTT. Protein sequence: CASTATVNSPLHF.

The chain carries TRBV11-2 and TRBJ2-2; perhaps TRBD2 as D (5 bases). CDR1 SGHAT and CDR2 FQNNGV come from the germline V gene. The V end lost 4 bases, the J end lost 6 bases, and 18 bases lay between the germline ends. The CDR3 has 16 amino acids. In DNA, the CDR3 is TGTGCCAGCAGCTCTCCGGACGGGATTCTGGCCGGGGAGCTGTTTTTT. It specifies CASSSPDGILAGELFF.

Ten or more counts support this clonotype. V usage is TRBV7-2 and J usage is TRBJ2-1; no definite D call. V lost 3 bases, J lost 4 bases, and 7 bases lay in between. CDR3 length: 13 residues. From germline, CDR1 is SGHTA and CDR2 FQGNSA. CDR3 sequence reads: CASSFPLYNEQFF. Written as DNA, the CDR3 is TGTGCCAGCAGCTTCCCCCTGTACAATGAGCAGTTCTTC.